These T cell receptor beta chains were read from a single sample in a study of technical replicates of blood from a few donors. Here immunoSEQ multiplex PCR was the method, and the copy in TCRdb shows in-frame clones only, minus some. The table lists 65,000 to 75,000 clones, approximately 86% of them singletons, with roughly 5% in the top ten. The specimen was PBMCs. These receptors were collected from a human donor in good health. Some clones in this sample may be carry-over from other donors' samples. The CDR3 runs from the conserved cysteine through the conserved F or W. Fields, in order: D gene, clone size, J gene, V gene, CDR3 length, CDR3 DNA, CDR3 protein. A D gene is named only where the DNA matches it firmly. Size is stated for part of the rows, as once, few or many counts, or as a class when the clone is expanded.

d_gene: NA
abundance: NA
j_gene: TRBJ1-2
v_gene: TRBV10-3
len: 13
CDR3nt: TGTGCCATCAAGGGGACACAGTCCTATGGCTACACCTTC
CDR3aa: CAIKGTQSYGYTF

d_gene: TRBD2
abundance: once
j_gene: TRBJ2-5
v_gene: TRBV9
len: 15
CDR3nt: TGTGCCAGCAGCCCCGGGACTAGCGGGAAAGAGACCCAGTACTTC
CDR3aa: CASSPGTSGKETQYF

d_gene: TRBD2
abundance: NA
j_gene: TRBJ2-1
v_gene: TRBV14
len: 18
CDR3nt: TGTGCCAGCAGCCACCGGACTAGCGGGAGGGGCACTCTCAATGAGCAGTTCTTC
CDR3aa: CASSHRTSGRGTLNEQFF

d_gene: NA
abundance: NA
j_gene: TRBJ1-1
v_gene: TRBV9
len: 14
CDR3nt: TGTGCCAGCAGCGCCGGACGGGGGAACACTGAAGCTTTCTTT
CDR3aa: CASSAGRGNTEAFF

d_gene: NA
abundance: NA
j_gene: TRBJ1-2
v_gene: TRBV2
len: 11
CDR3nt: TGTGCCAGCAGTGAACAGGGTGGCTACACCTTC
CDR3aa: CASSEQGGYTF

d_gene: TRBD2
abundance: NA
j_gene: TRBJ2-2
v_gene: TRBV5-1
len: 14
CDR3nt: TGCGCCAGCAGCTTTGCGGGGGAATCCGGGGAGCTGTTTTTT
CDR3aa: CASSFAGESGELFF

d_gene: NA
abundance: NA
j_gene: TRBJ1-1
v_gene: TRBV4-3
len: 13
CDR3nt: TGCGCCAGCAGCCGGGGGGGTCGGGCTGAAGCTTTCTTT
CDR3aa: CASSRGGRAEAFF

d_gene: NA
abundance: NA
j_gene: TRBJ2-3
v_gene: TRBV5-4
len: 13
CDR3nt: TGTGCCAGCAGCTCGACTAGCACAGATACGCAGTATTTT
CDR3aa: CASSSTSTDTQYF

d_gene: NA
abundance: medium-sized
j_gene: TRBJ1-5
v_gene: TRBV4-1
len: 17
CDR3nt: TGCGCCAGCAGCCAAGGGGTTCGGATCGGGGACAATCAGCCCCAGCATTTT
CDR3aa: CASSQGVRIGDNQPQHF

d_gene: TRBD1
abundance: NA
j_gene: TRBJ1-3
v_gene: TRBV29-1
len: 15
CDR3nt: TGCAGCGTTGCGGACAGGGGGTCGACTGGAAACACCATATATTTT
CDR3aa: CSVADRGSTGNTIYF

d_gene: NA
abundance: NA
j_gene: TRBJ1-2
v_gene: TRBV13
len: 12
CDR3nt: TGTGCCAGCAGCTTAGAAGGGGCGGGCTACACCTTC
CDR3aa: CASSLEGAGYTF

d_gene: NA
abundance: NA
j_gene: TRBJ2-2
v_gene: TRBV6-5
len: 15
CDR3nt: TGTGCCAGCAGGGGACACCCATGGGACACCGGGGAGCTGTTTTTT
CDR3aa: CASRGHPWDTGELFF

d_gene: TRBD1
abundance: NA
j_gene: TRBJ1-2
v_gene: TRBV2
len: 15
CDR3nt: TGTGCCAGCAGTGCGGACAGGGGGCCTGCCTATGGCTACACCTTC
CDR3aa: CASSADRGPAYGYTF

d_gene: TRBD2
abundance: NA
j_gene: TRBJ2-1
v_gene: TRBV2
len: 16
CDR3nt: TGTGCCAGCAGCGGACTAGCGGGGGGAAATTACAATGAGCAGTTCTTC
CDR3aa: CASSGLAGGNYNEQFF

d_gene: TRBD2
abundance: once
j_gene: TRBJ2-3
v_gene: TRBV7-2
len: 15
CDR3nt: TGTGCCAGCAGCTTAACCCCGGGGGGGCCGAATACGCAGTATTTT
CDR3aa: CASSLTPGGPNTQYF

d_gene: TRBD1
abundance: NA
j_gene: TRBJ2-7
v_gene: TRBV11-2
len: 15
CDR3nt: TGTGCCAGCAGCTTAAGCCTGGGACAGGGCCACGAGCAGTACTTC
CDR3aa: CASSLSLGQGHEQYF

d_gene: NA
abundance: NA
j_gene: TRBJ2-7
v_gene: TRBV7-2
len: 12
CDR3nt: TGTGCCAGCAGCTTAGGACAGGCCGAGCAGTACTTC
CDR3aa: CASSLGQAEQYF

d_gene: TRBD2
abundance: NA
j_gene: TRBJ2-7
v_gene: TRBV4-3
len: 17
CDR3nt: TGCGCCAGCAGCCAAGATGCGGCTAGCGGGGGGTCCTACGAGCAGTACTTC
CDR3aa: CASSQDAASGGSYEQYF

d_gene: NA
abundance: NA
j_gene: TRBJ1-6
v_gene: TRBV9
len: 15
CDR3nt: TGTGCCAGCAGCGTAGAAGGGGCAGGGAGGTCACCCCTCCACTTT
CDR3aa: CASSVEGAGRSPLHF

d_gene: NA
abundance: NA
j_gene: TRBJ1-4
v_gene: TRBV6-1
len: 16
CDR3nt: TGTGCCAGCAGTGAAAGCGTCCCCGCAACTAATGAAAAACTGTTTTTT
CDR3aa: CASSESVPATNEKLFF

d_gene: TRBD2
abundance: few
j_gene: TRBJ2-5
v_gene: TRBV7-9
len: 18
CDR3nt: TGTGCCAGCAGCTTAGCGCTAGGGGCAGCGGGAGATCTTGGGACCCAGTACTTC
CDR3aa: CASSLALGAAGDLGTQYF

d_gene: TRBD1
abundance: once
j_gene: TRBJ2-1
v_gene: TRBV19
len: 15
CDR3nt: TGTGCCAGTAGTACGACGGCGGGACAGGGAAATGAGCAGTTCTTC
CDR3aa: CASSTTAGQGNEQFF

d_gene: NA
abundance: once
j_gene: TRBJ2-7
v_gene: TRBV27
len: 14
CDR3nt: TGTGCCAGCAGAATCGTGATGAATACGGGCGAGCAGTACTTC
CDR3aa: CASRIVMNTGEQYF

d_gene: NA
abundance: NA
j_gene: TRBJ2-1
v_gene: TRBV7-2
len: 16
CDR3nt: TGTGCCAGCAGCCCAGGAAGGGGCCGTGGGTACAATGAGCAGTTCTTC
CDR3aa: CASSPGRGRGYNEQFF

d_gene: NA
abundance: once
j_gene: TRBJ2-7
v_gene: TRBV4-1
len: 15
CDR3nt: TGCGCCAGCAGCCCCCGGGAGGGGGCCAACTACGAGCAGTACTTC
CDR3aa: CASSPREGANYEQYF

d_gene: TRBD2
abundance: NA
j_gene: TRBJ2-1
v_gene: TRBV9
len: 15
CDR3nt: TGTGCCAGCCGGGGCGGGAGGCCCTCCTACAATGAGCAGTTCTTC
CDR3aa: CASRGGRPSYNEQFF

d_gene: TRBD1
abundance: NA
j_gene: TRBJ1-6
v_gene: TRBV2
len: 15
CDR3nt: TGTGCCAGCAGTGAAGCGGACAGGGGAAATTCACCCCTCCACTTT
CDR3aa: CASSEADRGNSPLHF

d_gene: NA
abundance: NA
j_gene: TRBJ2-3
v_gene: TRBV10-3
len: 16
CDR3nt: TGTGCCGCGGGGACCGGGACCACCATAAGCACAGATACGCAGTATTTT
CDR3aa: CAAGTGTTISTDTQYF

d_gene: NA
abundance: NA
j_gene: TRBJ2-7
v_gene: TRBV5-6
len: 13
CDR3nt: TGTGCCAGCAGCTTGGACCTAGGAGCGGAGCAGTACTTC
CDR3aa: CASSLDLGAEQYF

d_gene: NA
abundance: NA
j_gene: TRBJ2-7
v_gene: TRBV4-3
len: 16
CDR3nt: TGCGCCAGCAGCCAAGGCAGGCAGGGGAGGGCCTACGAGCAGTACTTC
CDR3aa: CASSQGRQGRAYEQYF

d_gene: TRBD2
abundance: NA
j_gene: TRBJ2-7
v_gene: TRBV30
len: 15
CDR3nt: TGTGCCTGGAAGTTTAAAGCGGGAGGACCCTACGAGCAGTACTTC
CDR3aa: CAWKFKAGGPYEQYF

d_gene: TRBD1
abundance: NA
j_gene: TRBJ2-5
v_gene: TRBV5-6
len: 14
CDR3nt: TGTGCCAGCAGCCGGACAGGGCCGGGGGAGACCCAGTACTTC
CDR3aa: CASSRTGPGETQYF

d_gene: TRBD2
abundance: NA
j_gene: TRBJ2-3
v_gene: TRBV9
len: 17
CDR3nt: TGTGCCAGCAGCGTAGCTCTAGCGGTCTCTAGCACAGATACGCAGTATTTT
CDR3aa: CASSVALAVSSTDTQYF

d_gene: TRBD1
abundance: NA
j_gene: TRBJ1-3
v_gene: TRBV30
len: 12
CDR3nt: TGTGCTACAGGGGGCCCTGGAAACACCATATATTTT
CDR3aa: CATGGPGNTIYF

d_gene: TRBD1
abundance: NA
j_gene: TRBJ1-2
v_gene: TRBV2
len: 15
CDR3nt: TGTGCCAGGAAGGGGACAGGGAGACTTGTGGGAGGCTACACCTTC
CDR3aa: CARKGTGRLVGGYTF

d_gene: NA
abundance: NA
j_gene: TRBJ1-1
v_gene: TRBV28
len: 11
CDR3nt: TGTGCCAGCAGTTTCGAGACTGAAGCTTTCTTT
CDR3aa: CASSFETEAFF

d_gene: NA
abundance: NA
j_gene: TRBJ2-2
v_gene: TRBV18
len: 15
CDR3nt: TGTGCCAGCTCACCGCGCGGAACGAACACCGGGGAGCTGTTTTTT
CDR3aa: CASSPRGTNTGELFF

d_gene: NA
abundance: few
j_gene: TRBJ1-1
v_gene: TRBV7-3
len: 13
CDR3nt: TGTGCCAGCAGCTACAGGGAGGGCACTGAAGCTTTCTTT
CDR3aa: CASSYREGTEAFF

d_gene: NA
abundance: NA
j_gene: TRBJ2-5
v_gene: TRBV4-3
len: 15
CDR3nt: TGCGCCAGCAGCCAAGATCTTGAGGCTAGAGAGACCCAGTACTTC
CDR3aa: CASSQDLEARETQYF

d_gene: NA
abundance: NA
j_gene: TRBJ1-5
v_gene: TRBV4-3
len: 16
CDR3nt: TGCGCCAGCAGCCAAGATCTAAGCAGGAGCAATCAGCCCCAGCATTTT
CDR3aa: CASSQDLSRSNQPQHF

d_gene: TRBD1
abundance: many
j_gene: TRBJ2-7
v_gene: TRBV4-2
len: 20
CDR3nt: TGTGCCAGCAGCCAAGAAATCTCTCTCTCTCGGGACAGGGGGCTCTACGAGCAGTACTTC
CDR3aa: CASSQEISLSRDRGLYEQYF

d_gene: NA
abundance: NA
j_gene: TRBJ2-3
v_gene: TRBV5-1
len: 15
CDR3nt: TGCGCCAGCAGCCCAGACCAACTAAGCACAGATACGCAGTATTTT
CDR3aa: CASSPDQLSTDTQYF

d_gene: NA
abundance: NA
j_gene: TRBJ2-7
v_gene: TRBV7-2
len: 14
CDR3nt: TGTGCCAGCAGCTTCGGAGCCAAATCCTACGAGCAGTACTTC
CDR3aa: CASSFGAKSYEQYF

d_gene: NA
abundance: NA
j_gene: TRBJ2-1
v_gene: TRBV7-3
len: 17
CDR3nt: TGTGCCAGCAGCTTATTCGTGGGAGAAGGAGGCTACAATGAGCAGTTCTTC
CDR3aa: CASSLFVGEGGYNEQFF

d_gene: NA
abundance: NA
j_gene: TRBJ2-3
v_gene: TRBV7-9
len: 15
CDR3nt: TGTGCCAGCACCTTAAGGAGCTCCAGCACAGATACGCAGTATTTT
CDR3aa: CASTLRSSSTDTQYF

d_gene: NA
abundance: NA
j_gene: TRBJ1-6
v_gene: TRBV5-7
len: 15
CDR3nt: TGTGCCAGCAGCTATGACAGGCAGAAAAATTCACCCCTCCACTTT
CDR3aa: CASSYDRQKNSPLHF

d_gene: NA
abundance: NA
j_gene: TRBJ2-1
v_gene: TRBV7-8
len: 14
CDR3nt: TGTGCCAGCAGCCTTAGACTTGACTACAATGAGCAGTTCTTC
CDR3aa: CASSLRLDYNEQFF

d_gene: NA
abundance: NA
j_gene: TRBJ2-3
v_gene: TRBV5-6
len: 14
CDR3nt: TGTGCCAGCAGCTCACCGAGGACAGTCGATACGCAGTATTTT
CDR3aa: CASSSPRTVDTQYF

d_gene: NA
abundance: NA
j_gene: TRBJ2-5
v_gene: TRBV7-3
len: 14
CDR3nt: TGTGCCAGCAGTCCGGCAGGGAAGTCAGAGACCCAGTACTTC
CDR3aa: CASSPAGKSETQYF

d_gene: NA
abundance: NA
j_gene: TRBJ2-7
v_gene: TRBV20-1
len: 11
CDR3nt: TGCAGTGCTAGACCTTCCTACGAGCAGTACTTC
CDR3aa: CSARPSYEQYF

d_gene: TRBD2
abundance: NA
j_gene: TRBJ2-7
v_gene: TRBV25-1
len: 15
CDR3nt: TGTGCCAGCAGTTCCCTAGCGGGGGGGTACTACGAGCAGTACTTC
CDR3aa: CASSSLAGGYYEQYF

d_gene: NA
abundance: NA
j_gene: TRBJ2-1
v_gene: TRBV5-1
len: 15
CDR3nt: TGCGCCAGCAGCTTGGCCCGACGGGAGAGGGATGAGCAGTTCTTC
CDR3aa: CASSLARRERDEQFF

d_gene: NA
abundance: NA
j_gene: TRBJ2-3
v_gene: TRBV19
len: 15
CDR3nt: TGTGCCAGTAGTATCTACTCCGGTAGCACAGATACGCAGTATTTT
CDR3aa: CASSIYSGSTDTQYF

d_gene: NA
abundance: NA
j_gene: TRBJ1-6
v_gene: TRBV19
len: 17
CDR3nt: TGTGCCAGTAGTACGGACAGATCGAGCTCCTATAATTCACCCCTCCACTTT
CDR3aa: CASSTDRSSSYNSPLHF

d_gene: NA
abundance: NA
j_gene: TRBJ2-1
v_gene: TRBV15
len: 14
CDR3nt: TGTGCCACCAGCAGAGAGGGGGGATACAATGAGCAGTTCTTC
CDR3aa: CATSREGGYNEQFF

d_gene: NA
abundance: NA
j_gene: TRBJ1-1
v_gene: TRBV4-2
len: 14
CDR3nt: TGTGCCAGCAGCCGTGGAGACCTAAACACTGAAGCTTTCTTT
CDR3aa: CASSRGDLNTEAFF

d_gene: TRBD1
abundance: NA
j_gene: TRBJ2-7
v_gene: TRBV29-1
len: 11
CDR3nt: TGCAGCGTACGGACAGGGGGCGAGCAGTACTTC
CDR3aa: CSVRTGGEQYF